This record looks at one TCR beta chain sequence and its context. Ten or more counts support this clonotype. It lacks a known antigen. One base away there is no much larger clone; base qualities are not given. Read against the paper, the sample's treatment or condition label means: allogeneic hematopoietic cell transplantation with graft depleted of TCRalphabeta T cells and CD19 B cells. The transplant recipients were children given TCRalphabeta/CD19-depleted allogeneic hematopoietic cell grafts. From V the trimming removes 4 bases and from J it removes 1 base, while the gene matches leave 9 bases of the junction unaccounted for. CDR1 ENHRY and CDR2 SYGVKD were looked up in the germline V gene. The cysteine opens and the phenylalanine closes a CDR3 of 18 amino acids. The only DNA kept is the CDR3, 54 bases in frame from the first base. These data originate in a study of T-cell reconstitution after alpha-beta-depleted transplantation in children (dated by TCRdb to about 2016). In the study overall: Using TCR repertoire profiling, the study followed T-cell immune reconstitution in a quantitative way in children after TCRalphabeta/CD19-depleted allogeneic hematopoietic cell transplantation. What the authors observed across the whole study: The frequencies of hyperexpanded clones fell over the following months, and after one year, T-cell counts and TCRbeta diversity were mostly attributed to newly produced T cells. The apparently early alphabetaT-cell count recovery about two months after transplant was reportedly dependent on only several hundred rapidly expanded clones derived from non-depleted graft cells. The high TCRbeta diversity at day 60 in some patients was ascribed to recipient T cells and intrathymic progenitors that had survived conditioning.

The library came from PCR. This sample was sequenced with an Illumina HiSeq 2500. TCR libraries were prepared with molecular barcoding, using unique molecular identifiers to normalize TCRbeta repertoire quantification. The public reads were reanalyzed by TCRdb: fastp trimming at Q25, MiXCR alignment, in-frame beta chains only. Every distinct CDR3 protein forms one entry, paired with its most common genes and DNA. The sample profile shows 200,000 to 250,000 distinct CDR3 sequences; about a tenth of them were found once. Clones ranked in the top ten supply 28% of the sample. The specimen was PBMCs, collected before TCRalphabeta/CD19-depleted stem cell transplant. Rearrangement joined TRBV10-3 to TRBJ2-6; 8 central nucleotides agree with TRBD1. The clonotype originates from a child younger than two with acute myeloid leukemia, due to receive a stem cell transplant. The CDR3 region reads CAISGAGGPQSGANVLTF. The DNA sequence is given as TGTGCCATCAGTGGAGCAGGGGGCCCCCAGTCTGGGGCCAACGTCCTGACTTTC.